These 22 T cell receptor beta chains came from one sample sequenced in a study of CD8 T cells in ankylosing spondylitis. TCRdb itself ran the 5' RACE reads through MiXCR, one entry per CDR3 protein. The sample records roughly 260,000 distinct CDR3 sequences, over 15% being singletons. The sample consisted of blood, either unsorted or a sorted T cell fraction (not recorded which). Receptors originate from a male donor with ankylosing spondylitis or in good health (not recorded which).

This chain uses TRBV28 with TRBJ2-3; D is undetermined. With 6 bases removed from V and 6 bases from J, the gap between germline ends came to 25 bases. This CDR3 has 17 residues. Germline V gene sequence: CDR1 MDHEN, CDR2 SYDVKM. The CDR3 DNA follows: TGTGCCAGCAGCCCAGGCCGCCTAGGGATGGCCGCGGATACGCAGTATTTT. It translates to CASSPGRLGMAADTQYF. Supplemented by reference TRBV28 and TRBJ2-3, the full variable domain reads DVKVTQSSRYLVKRTGEKVFLECVQDMDHENMFWYRQDPGLGLRLIYFSYDVKMKEKGDIPEGYSVSREKKERFSLILESASTNQTSMYLCASSPGRLGMAADTQYFGPGTRLTVL.

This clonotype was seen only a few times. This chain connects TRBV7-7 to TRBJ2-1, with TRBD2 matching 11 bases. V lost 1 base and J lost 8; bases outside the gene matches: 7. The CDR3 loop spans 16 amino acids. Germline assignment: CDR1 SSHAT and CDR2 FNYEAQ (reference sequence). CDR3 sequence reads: CASSLGATSGSYEQFF. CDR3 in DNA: TGTGCCAGCAGCTTAGGGGCCACTAGCGGGAGCTATGAGCAGTTCTTC.

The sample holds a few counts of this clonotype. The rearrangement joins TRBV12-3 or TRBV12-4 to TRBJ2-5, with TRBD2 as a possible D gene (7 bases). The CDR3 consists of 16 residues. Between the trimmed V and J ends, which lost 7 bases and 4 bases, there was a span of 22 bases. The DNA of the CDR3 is TGTGCCAGCACTGACAGTGGAAGGGGGGGCAGAGAGACCCAGTACTTC. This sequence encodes CASTDSGRGGRETQYF.

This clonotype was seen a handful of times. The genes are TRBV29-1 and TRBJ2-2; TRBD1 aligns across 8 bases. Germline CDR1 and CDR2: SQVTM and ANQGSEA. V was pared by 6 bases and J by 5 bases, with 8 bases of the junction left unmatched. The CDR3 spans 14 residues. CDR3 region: CSVQGGGVTGELFF. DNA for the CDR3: TGCAGCGTACAGGGGGGTGGTGTGACCGGGGAGCTGTTTTTT.

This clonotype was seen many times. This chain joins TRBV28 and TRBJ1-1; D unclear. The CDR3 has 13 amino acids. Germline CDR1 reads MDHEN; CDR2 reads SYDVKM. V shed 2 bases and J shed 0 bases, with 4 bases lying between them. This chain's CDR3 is CASSLRLNTEAFF. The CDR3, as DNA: TGTGCCAGCAGTTTAAGATTGAACACTGAAGCTTTCTTT.

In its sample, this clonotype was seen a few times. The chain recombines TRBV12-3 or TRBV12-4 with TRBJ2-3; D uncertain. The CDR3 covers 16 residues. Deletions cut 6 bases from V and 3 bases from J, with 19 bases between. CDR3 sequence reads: CASRPARVAITDTQYF. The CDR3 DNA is TGTGCCAGCAGACCCGCTCGGGTTGCGATAACAGATACGCAGTATTTT.

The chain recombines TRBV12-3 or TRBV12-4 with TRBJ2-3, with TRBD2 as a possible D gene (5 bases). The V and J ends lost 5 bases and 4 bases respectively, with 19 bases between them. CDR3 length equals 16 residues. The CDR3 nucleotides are TGTGCCAGCAGTCGCTCCCCGACTACGAGCCCAGATACGCAGTATTTT. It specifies CASSRSPTTSPDTQYF.

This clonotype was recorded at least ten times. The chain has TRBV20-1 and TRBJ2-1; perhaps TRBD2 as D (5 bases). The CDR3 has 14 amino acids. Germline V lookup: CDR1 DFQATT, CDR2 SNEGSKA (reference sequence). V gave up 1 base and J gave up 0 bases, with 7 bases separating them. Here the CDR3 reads CSARAGSSYNEQFF. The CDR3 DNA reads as TGCAGTGCTAGAGCGGGGAGCTCCTACAATGAGCAGTTCTTC.

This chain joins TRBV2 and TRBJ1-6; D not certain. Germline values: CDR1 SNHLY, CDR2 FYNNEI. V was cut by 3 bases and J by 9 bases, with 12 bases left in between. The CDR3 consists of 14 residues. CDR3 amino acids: CASSEEGAGSPLHF. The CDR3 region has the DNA TGTGCCAGCAGTGAGGAGGGAGCCGGTTCACCCCTCCACTTT. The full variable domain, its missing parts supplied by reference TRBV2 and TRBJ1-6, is EPEVTQTPSHQVTQMGQEVILRCVPISNHLYFYWYRQILGQKVEFLVSFYNNEISEKSEIFDDQFSVERPDGSNFTLKIRSTKLEDSAMYFCASSEEGAGSPLHFGNGTRLTVT.

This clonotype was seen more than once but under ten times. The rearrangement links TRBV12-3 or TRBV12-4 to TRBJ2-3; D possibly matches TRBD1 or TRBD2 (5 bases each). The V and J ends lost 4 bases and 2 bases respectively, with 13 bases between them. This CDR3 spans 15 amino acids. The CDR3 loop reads CASSSGTWLTDTQYF. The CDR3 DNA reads TGTGCCAGCAGTTCCGGGACCTGGCTCACAGATACGCAGTATTTT.

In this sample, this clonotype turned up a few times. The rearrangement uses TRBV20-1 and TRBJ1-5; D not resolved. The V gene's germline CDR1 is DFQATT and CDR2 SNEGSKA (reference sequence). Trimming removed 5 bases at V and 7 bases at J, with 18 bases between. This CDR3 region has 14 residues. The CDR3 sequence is CSAGKPQNRQPQHF. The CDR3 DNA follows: TGCAGTGCTGGGAAACCTCAGAACCGACAGCCCCAGCATTTT.

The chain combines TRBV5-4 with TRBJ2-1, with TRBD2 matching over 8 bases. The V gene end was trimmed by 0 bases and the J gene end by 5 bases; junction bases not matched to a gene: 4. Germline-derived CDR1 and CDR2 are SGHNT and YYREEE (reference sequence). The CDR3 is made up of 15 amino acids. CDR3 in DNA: TGTGCCAGCAGCTTGGACGGGAGGGTCGACAATGAGCAGTTCTTC. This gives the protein CASSLDGRVDNEQFF.

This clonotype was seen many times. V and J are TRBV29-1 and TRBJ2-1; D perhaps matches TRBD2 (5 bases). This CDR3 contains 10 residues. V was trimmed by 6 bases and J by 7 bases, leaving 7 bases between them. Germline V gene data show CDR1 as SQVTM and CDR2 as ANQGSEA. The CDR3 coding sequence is TGCAGCGTGGAGGATAATGAGCAGTTCTTC. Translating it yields CSVEDNEQFF.

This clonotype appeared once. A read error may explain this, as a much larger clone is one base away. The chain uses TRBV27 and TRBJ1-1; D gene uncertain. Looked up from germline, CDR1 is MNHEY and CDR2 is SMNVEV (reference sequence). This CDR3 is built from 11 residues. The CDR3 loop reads CTSSSDGEAFF. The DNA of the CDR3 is TGTACCAGCAGTTCAGACGGTGAAGCTTTCTTT.

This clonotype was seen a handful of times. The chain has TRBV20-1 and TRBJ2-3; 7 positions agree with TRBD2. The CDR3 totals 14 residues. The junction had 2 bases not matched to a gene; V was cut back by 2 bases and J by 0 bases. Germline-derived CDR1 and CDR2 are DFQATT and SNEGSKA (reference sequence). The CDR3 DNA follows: TGCAGTGCTAGACTAGCGGTTAGCACAGATACGCAGTATTTT. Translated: CSARLAVSTDTQYF.

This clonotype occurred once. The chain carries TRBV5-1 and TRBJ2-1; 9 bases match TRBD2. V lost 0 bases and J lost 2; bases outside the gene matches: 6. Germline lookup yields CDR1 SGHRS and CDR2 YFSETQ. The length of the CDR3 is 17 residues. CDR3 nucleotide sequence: TGCGCCAGCAGCTTGGAGCCTAGCGGGAACCCCTACAATGAGCAGTTCTTC. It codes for CASSLEPSGNPYNEQFF.

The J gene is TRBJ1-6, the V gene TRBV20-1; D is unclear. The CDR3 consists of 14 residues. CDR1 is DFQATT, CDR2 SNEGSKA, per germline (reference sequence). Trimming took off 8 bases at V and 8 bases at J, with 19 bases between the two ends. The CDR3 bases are TGCAGTTCCAAAGGTCCGGGCGGGGATTCACCCCTCCACTTT. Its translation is CSSKGPGGDSPLHF.

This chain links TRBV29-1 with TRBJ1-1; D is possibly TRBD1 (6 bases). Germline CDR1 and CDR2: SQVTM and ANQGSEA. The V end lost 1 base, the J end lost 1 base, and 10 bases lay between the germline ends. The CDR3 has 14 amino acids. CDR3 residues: CSVEAQGGNTEAFF. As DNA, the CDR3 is TGCAGCGTTGAAGCACAGGGCGGGAACACTGAAGCTTTCTTT.

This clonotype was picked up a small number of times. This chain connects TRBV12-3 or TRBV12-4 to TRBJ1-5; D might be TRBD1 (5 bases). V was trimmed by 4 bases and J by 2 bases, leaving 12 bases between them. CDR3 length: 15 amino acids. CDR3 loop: CASSSGQVGNQPQHF. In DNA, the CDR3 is TGTGCCAGCAGTTCAGGGCAGGTCGGCAATCAGCCCCAGCATTTT.

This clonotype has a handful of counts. The CDR3 here is CASSSPGTPGNTIYF. CDR3 coding DNA: TGTGCCAGCAGTTCCCCCGGGACACCCGGAAACACCATATATTTT. The rearrangement links TRBV12-3 or TRBV12-4 to TRBJ1-3; maybe TRBD1 (6 bases). The CDR3 runs 15 residues. V lost 4 bases, J lost 4 bases, and 14 bases lay in between.

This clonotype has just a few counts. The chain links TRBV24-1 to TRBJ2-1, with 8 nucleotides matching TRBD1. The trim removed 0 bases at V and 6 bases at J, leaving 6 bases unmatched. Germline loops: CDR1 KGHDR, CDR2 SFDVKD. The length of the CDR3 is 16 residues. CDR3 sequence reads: CATSDLGTGPGNEQFF. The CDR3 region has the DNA TGTGCCACCAGTGATTTGGGGACAGGTCCGGGCAATGAGCAGTTCTTC.

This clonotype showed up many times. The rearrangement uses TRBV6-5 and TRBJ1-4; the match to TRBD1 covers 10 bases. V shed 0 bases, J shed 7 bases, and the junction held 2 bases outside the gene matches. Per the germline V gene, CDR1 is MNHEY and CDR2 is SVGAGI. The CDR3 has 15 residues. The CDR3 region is CASSYSGQGGEKLFF. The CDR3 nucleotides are TGTGCCAGCAGTTACTCCGGACAGGGGGGTGAAAAACTGTTTTTT.